These T cell receptor beta chains were read from a single sample in a study of blood T cell repertoires in COVID-19. The assay was immunoSEQ multiplex PCR, and TCRdb's table has in-frame clones only and misses some. The table shows 150,000 to 200,000 clones, with approximately 86% occurring only once. The sample consisted of peripheral blood. All receptors derive from a man aged 45-60 years with active or convalescent COVID-19. Each CDR3 is given with its conserved first and last residue. D genes are given only for firm matches. Part of the rows lack a size; the others show once, few, many or a class for expanded clones.

TRBJ2-1 TRBV12-3/TRBV12-4 TRBD2 NA CASSLDQRGEQFF TGTGCCAGCAGTTTGGACCAGCGGGGTGAGCAGTTCTTC
TRBJ2-3 TRBV18 NA NA CASSRGGADTQYF TGTGCCAGCTCACGGGGGGGCGCAGATACGCAGTATTTT
TRBJ2-5 TRBV13 TRBD2 NA CASSRAGLAQETQYF TGTGCCAGCAGTCGAGCGGGACTAGCGCAAGAGACCCAGTACTTC
TRBJ2-3 TRBV6-5 TRBD1 NA CASSRQGLGTDTQYF TGTGCCAGCAGTCGACAGGGGTTAGGCACAGATACGCAGTATTTT
TRBJ1-2 TRBV19 NA NA CASHLGGSDGYTF TGTGCCAGTCACCTCGGGGGTTCCGATGGCTACACCTTC
TRBJ2-1 TRBV7-2 TRBD2 NA CASSLGDGRVSEQFF TGTGCCAGCAGCTTAGGTGACGGGAGGGTTTCTGAGCAGTTCTTC
TRBJ2-4 TRBV10-2 NA NA CASSVIGQGSGIQYF TGCGCCAGCAGTGTGATTGGGCAGGGATCGGGCATTCAGTACTTC
TRBJ1-2 TRBV5-6 NA NA CASSSQGYGYTF TGTGCCAGCAGCTCACAGGGTTACGGCTACACCTTC
TRBJ2-7 TRBV5-1 TRBD1 NA CASSLAGTGYEQYF TGCGCCAGCAGCTTGGCCGGGACAGGCTACGAGCAGTACTTC
TRBJ1-1 TRBV12-3/TRBV12-4 NA NA CASNPLRVQAFF TGTGCCAGCAATCCCCTTCGGGTGCAAGCTTTCTTT
TRBJ2-2 TRBV7-6 NA few CASSLVSGETGELFF TGTGCCAGCAGCTTAGTATCGGGAGAGACCGGGGAGCTGTTTTTT
TRBJ2-1 TRBV6-4 TRBD1 once CASSKDRLNEQFF TGTGCCAGCAGTAAGGACAGGCTAAATGAGCAGTTCTTC
TRBJ1-5 TRBV18 NA NA CASSPPGGSNQPQHF TGTGCCAGCTCACCACCTGGAGGGAGCAATCAGCCCCAGCATTTT